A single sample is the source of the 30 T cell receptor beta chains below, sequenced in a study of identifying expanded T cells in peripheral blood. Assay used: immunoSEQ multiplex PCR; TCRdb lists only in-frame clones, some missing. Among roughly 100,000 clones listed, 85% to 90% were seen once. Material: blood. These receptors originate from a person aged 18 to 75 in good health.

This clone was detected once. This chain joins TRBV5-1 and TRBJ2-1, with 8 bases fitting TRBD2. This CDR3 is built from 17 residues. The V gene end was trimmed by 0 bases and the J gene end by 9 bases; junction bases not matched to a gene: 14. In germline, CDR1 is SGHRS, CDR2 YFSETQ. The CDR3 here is CASSLALTGGPDPEQFF. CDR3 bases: TGCGCCAGCAGCTTGGCCTTAACGGGGGGGCCAGATCCTGAGCAGTTCTTC.

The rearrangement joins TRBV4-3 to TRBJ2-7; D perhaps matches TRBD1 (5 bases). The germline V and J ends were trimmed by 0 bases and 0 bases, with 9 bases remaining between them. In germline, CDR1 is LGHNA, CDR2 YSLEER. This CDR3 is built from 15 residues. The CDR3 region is CASSQDPGHSYEQYF. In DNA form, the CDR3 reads TGCGCCAGCAGCCAAGATCCAGGACACTCCTACGAGCAGTACTTC.

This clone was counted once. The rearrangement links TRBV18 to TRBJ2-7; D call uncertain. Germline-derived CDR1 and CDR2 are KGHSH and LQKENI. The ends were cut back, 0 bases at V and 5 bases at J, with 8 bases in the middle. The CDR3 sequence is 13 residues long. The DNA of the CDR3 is TGTGCCAGCTCACCACCGCAGCCCCACGAGCAGTACTTC. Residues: CASSPPQPHEQYF.

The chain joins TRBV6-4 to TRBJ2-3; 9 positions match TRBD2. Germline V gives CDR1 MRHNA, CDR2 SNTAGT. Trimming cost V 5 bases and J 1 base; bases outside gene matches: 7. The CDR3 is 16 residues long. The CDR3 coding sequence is TGTGCCAGCAGTCTCGGTAGCGGGGGAGGCACAGATACGCAGTATTTT. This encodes CASSLGSGGGTDTQYF.

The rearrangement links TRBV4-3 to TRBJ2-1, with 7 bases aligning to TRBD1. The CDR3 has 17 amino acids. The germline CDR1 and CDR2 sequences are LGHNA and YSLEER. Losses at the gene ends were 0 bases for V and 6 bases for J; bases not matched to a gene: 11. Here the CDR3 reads CASSQDIKGATGNEQFF. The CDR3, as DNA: TGCGCCAGCAGCCAAGATATAAAGGGGGCGACGGGCAATGAGCAGTTCTTC.

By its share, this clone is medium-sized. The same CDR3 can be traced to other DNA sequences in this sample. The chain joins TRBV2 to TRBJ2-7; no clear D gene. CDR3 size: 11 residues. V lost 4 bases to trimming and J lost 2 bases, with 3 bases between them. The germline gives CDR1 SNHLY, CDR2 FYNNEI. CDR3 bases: TGTGCCAGCAGTGCCGCCTACGAGCAGTACTTC. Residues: CASSAAYEQYF.

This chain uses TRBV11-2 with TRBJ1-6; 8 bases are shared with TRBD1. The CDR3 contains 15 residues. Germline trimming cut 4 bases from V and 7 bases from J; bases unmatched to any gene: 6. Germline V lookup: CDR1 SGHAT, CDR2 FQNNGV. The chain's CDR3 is CASSSRQGRNSPLHF. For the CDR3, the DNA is TGTGCCAGCAGCTCCCGACAGGGGCGAAATTCACCCCTCCACTTT.

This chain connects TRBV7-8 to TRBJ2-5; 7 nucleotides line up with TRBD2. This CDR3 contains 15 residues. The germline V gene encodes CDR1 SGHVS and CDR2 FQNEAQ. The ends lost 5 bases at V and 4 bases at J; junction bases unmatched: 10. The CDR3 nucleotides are TGTGCCAGCAGCGACAAGCGGGGAATACGAGAGACCCAGTACTTC. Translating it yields CASSDKRGIRETQYF.

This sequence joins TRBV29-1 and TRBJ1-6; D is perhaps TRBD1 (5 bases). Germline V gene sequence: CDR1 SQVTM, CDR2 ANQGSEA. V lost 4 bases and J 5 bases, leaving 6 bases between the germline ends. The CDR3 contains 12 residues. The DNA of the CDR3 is TGCAGCGTTGGGGGGGATAATTCACCCCTCCACTTT. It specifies CSVGGDNSPLHF.

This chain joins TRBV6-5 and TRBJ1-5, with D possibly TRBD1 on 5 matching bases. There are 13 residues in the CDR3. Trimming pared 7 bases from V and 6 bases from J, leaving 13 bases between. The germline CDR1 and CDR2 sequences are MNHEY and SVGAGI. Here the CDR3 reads CASTSGETQPQHF. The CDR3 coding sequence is TGTGCCAGCACCTCGGGGGAGACTCAGCCCCAGCATTTT.

The CDR3 loop reads CASSLSLGQETQYF. DNA for the CDR3: TGTGCCAGCAGTTTGAGTTTGGGGCAAGAGACCCAGTACTTC. The chain is built from TRBV28 and TRBJ2-5; no clear D. In germline, CDR1 is MDHEN, CDR2 SYDVKM. Trimming removed 3 bases at V and 2 bases at J, with 10 bases between. This CDR3 region has 14 residues.

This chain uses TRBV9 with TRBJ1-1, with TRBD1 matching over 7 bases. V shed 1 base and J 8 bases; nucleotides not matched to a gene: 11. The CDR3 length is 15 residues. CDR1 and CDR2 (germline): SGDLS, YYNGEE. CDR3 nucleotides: TGTGCCAGCAGCGTAACGGCAGGGGGAAGGAACGAAGCTTTCTTT. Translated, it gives CASSVTAGGRNEAFF.

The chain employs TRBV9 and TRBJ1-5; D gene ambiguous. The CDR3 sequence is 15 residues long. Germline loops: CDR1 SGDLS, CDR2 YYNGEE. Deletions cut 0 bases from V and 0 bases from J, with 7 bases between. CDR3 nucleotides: TGTGCCAGCAGCGTAGGATCCGGTAGCAATCAGCCCCAGCATTTT. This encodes CASSVGSGSNQPQHF.

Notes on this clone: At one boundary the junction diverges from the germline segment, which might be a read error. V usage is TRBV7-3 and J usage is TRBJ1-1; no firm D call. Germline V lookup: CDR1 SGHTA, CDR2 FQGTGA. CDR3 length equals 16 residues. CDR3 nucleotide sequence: TGTGCCAGCAGCTTAAAAACCGGCCCGGGGAACGCTGAAGCTTTCTTT. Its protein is CASSLKTGPGNAEAFF.

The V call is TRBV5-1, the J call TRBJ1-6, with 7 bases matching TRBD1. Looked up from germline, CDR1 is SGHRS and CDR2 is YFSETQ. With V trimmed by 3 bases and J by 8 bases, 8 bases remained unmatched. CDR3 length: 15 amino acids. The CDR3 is CASSSLTGAHSPLHF. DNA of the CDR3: TGCGCCAGCAGCTCGTTAACAGGGGCTCATTCACCCCTCCACTTT.

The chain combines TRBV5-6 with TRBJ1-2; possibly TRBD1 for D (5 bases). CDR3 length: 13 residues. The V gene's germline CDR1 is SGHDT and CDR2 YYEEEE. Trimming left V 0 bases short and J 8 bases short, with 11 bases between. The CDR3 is CASSLDQGWGYTF. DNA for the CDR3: TGTGCCAGCAGCTTGGATCAGGGTTGGGGCTACACCTTC.

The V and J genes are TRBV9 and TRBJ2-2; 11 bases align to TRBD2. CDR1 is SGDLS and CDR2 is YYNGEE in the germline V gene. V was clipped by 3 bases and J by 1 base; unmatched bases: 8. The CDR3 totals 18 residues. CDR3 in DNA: TGTGCCAGCAGCGGACGCGCGGGACTAGCGGTGAACACCGGGGAGCTGTTTTTT. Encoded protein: CASSGRAGLAVNTGELFF.

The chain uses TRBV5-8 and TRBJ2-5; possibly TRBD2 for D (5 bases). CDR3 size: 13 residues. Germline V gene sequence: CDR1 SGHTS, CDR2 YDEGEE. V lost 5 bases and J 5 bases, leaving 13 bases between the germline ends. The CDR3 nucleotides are TGTGCCAGCAGATTTCTAGCCGGGGAGACCCAGTACTTC. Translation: CASRFLAGETQYF.

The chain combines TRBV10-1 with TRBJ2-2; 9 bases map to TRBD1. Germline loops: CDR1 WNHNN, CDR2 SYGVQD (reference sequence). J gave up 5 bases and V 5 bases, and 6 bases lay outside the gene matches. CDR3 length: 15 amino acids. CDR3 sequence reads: CASSIGQGRTGELFF. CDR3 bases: TGCGCCAGCAGTATTGGACAGGGGAGAACCGGGGAGCTGTTTTTT.

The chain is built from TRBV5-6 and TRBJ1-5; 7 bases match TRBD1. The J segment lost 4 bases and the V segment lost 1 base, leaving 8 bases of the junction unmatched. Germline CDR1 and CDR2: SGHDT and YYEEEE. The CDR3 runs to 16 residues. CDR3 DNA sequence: TGTGCCAGCAGCTTGAGGGGGCAAGGAGAAAATCAGCCCCAGCATTTT. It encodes CASSLRGQGENQPQHF.

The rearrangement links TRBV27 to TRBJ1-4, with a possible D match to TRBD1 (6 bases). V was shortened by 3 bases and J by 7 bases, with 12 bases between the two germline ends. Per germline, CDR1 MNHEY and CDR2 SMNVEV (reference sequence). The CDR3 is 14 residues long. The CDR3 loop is CASSLGGAGEKLFF. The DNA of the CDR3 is TGTGCCAGCAGTTTGGGGGGCGCCGGTGAAAAACTGTTTTTT. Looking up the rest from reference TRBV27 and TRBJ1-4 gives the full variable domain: EAQVTQNPRYLITVTGKKLTVTCSQNMNHEYMSWYRQDPGLGLRQIYYSMNVEVTDKGDVPEGYKVSRKEKRNFPLILESPSPNQTSLYFCASSLGGAGEKLFFGSGTQLSVL.

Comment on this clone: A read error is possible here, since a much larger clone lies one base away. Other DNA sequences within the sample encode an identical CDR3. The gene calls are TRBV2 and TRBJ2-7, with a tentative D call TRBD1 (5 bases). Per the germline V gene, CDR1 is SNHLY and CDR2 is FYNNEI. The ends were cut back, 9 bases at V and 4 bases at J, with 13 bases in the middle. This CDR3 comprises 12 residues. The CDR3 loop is CASGQGIYEQYF. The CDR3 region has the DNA TGTGCCAGTGGGCAGGGCATTTACGAGCAGTACTTC.

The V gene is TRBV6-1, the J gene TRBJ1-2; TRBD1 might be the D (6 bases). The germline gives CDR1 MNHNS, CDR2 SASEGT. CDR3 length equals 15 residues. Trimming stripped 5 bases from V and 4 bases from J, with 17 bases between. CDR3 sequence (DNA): TGTGCCAGCAGTCCACAGGGCCCGGTGGGCTATGGCTACACCTTC. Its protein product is CASSPQGPVGYGYTF.

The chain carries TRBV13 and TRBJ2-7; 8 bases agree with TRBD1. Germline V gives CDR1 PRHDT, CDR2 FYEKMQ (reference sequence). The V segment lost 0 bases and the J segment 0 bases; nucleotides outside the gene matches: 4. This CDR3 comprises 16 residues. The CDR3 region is CASSLGLGQGSYEQYF. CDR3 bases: TGTGCCAGCAGCTTAGGCCTTGGACAGGGCTCCTACGAGCAGTACTTC.

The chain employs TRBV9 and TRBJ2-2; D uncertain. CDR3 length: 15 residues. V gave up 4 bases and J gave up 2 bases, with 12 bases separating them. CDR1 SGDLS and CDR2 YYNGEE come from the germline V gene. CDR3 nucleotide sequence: TGTGCCAGCAGCCCCCGTGGGATAAACACCGGGGAGCTGTTTTTT. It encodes CASSPRGINTGELFF. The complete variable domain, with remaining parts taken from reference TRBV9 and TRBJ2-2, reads DSGVTQTPKHLITATGQRVTLRCSPRSGDLSVYWYQQSLDQGLQFLIQYYNGEERAKGNILERFSAQQFPDLHSELNLSSLELGDSALYFCASSPRGINTGELFFGEGSRLTVL.

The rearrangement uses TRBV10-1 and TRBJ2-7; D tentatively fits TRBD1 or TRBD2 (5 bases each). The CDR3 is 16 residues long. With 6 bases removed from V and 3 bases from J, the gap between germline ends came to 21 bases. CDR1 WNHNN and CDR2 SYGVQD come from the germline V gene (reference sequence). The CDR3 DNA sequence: TGCGCCAGCAGCGTTTCTGCGCCGGGACGGCTCTACGAGCAGTACTTC. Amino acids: CASSVSAPGRLYEQYF.

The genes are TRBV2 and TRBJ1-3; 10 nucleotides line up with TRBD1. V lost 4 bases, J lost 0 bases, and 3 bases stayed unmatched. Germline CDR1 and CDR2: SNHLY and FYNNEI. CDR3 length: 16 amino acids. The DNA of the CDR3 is TGTGCCAGCAGTGCGGACAGGGGGACCTCTGGAAACACCATATATTTT. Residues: CASSADRGTSGNTIYF. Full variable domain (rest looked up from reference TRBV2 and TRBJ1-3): EPEVTQTPSHQVTQMGQEVILRCVPISNHLYFYWYRQILGQKVEFLVSFYNNEISEKSEIFDDQFSVERPDGSNFTLKIRSTKLEDSAMYFCASSADRGTSGNTIYFGEGSWLTVV.

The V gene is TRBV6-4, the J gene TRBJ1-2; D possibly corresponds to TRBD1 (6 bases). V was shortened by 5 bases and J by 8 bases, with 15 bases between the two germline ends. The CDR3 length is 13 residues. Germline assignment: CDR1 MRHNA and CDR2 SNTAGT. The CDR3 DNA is TGTGCCAGCAGTTCCACAGGGCGAGAAGGCTACACCTTC. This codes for CASSSTGREGYTF.

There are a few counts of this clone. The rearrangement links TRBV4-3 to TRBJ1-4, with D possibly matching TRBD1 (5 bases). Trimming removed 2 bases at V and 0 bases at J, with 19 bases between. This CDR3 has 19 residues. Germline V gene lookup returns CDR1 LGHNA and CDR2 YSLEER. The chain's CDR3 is CASSQRAQGLVATNEKLFF. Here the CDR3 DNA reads TGCGCCAGCAGCCAAAGGGCTCAGGGCCTAGTTGCAACTAATGAAAAACTGTTTTTT.

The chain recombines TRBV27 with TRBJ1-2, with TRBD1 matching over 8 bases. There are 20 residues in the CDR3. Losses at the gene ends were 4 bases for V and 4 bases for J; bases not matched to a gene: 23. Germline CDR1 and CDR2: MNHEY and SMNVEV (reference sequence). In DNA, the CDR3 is TGTGCCAGCAGTTCAAGGTTTAACCGGGACAGGAATTTTGATCCCTATGGCTACACCTTC. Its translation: CASSSRFNRDRNFDPYGYTF.